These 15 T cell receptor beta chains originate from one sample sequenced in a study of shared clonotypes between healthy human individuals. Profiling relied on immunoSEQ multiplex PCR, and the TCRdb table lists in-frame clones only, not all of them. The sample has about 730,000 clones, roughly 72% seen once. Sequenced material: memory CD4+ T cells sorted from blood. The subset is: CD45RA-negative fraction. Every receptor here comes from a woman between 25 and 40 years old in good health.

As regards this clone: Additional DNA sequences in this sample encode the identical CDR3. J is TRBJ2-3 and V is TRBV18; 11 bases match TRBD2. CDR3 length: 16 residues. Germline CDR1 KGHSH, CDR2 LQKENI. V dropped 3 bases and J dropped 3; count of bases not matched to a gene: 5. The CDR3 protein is CASSPSLAGGTDTQYF. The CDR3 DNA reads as TGTGCCAGCTCACCTAGCCTAGCGGGAGGTACAGATACGCAGTATTTT.

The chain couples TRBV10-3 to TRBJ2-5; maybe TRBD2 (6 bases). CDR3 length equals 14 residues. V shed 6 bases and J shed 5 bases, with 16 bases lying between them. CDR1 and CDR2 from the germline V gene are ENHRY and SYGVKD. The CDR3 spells CAIRRDSGEETQYF. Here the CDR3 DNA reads TGTGCCATCAGACGGGACTCGGGGGAGGAGACCCAGTACTTC.

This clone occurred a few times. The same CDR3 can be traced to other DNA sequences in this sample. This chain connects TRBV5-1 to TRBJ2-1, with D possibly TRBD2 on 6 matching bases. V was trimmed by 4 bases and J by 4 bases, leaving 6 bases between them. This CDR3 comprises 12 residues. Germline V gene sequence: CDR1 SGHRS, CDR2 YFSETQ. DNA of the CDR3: TGCGCCAGCAGCCGGGGGTACAATGAGCAGTTCTTC. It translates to CASSRGYNEQFF.

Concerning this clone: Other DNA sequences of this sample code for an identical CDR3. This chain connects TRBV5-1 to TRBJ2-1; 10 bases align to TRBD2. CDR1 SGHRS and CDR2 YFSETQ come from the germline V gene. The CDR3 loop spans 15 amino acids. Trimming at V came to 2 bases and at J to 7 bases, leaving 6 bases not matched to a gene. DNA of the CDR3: TGCGCCAGCAGCTTAGCGGGAGGGCCGGGGAATGAGCAGTTCTTC. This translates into CASSLAGGPGNEQFF.

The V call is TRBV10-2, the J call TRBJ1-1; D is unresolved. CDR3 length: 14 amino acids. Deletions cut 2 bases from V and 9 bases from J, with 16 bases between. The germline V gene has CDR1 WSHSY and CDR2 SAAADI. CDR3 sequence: CASSETVGDIKAFF. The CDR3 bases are TGCGCCAGCAGTGAGACGGTTGGTGACATCAAAGCTTTCTTT.

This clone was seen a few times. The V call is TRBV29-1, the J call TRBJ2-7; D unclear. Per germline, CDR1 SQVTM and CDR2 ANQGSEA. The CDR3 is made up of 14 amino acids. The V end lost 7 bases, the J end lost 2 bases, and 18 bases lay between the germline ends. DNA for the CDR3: TGCAGCGGGATGCTGGCTGGCGCTGCCTACGAGCAGTACTTC. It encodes CSGMLAGAAYEQYF.

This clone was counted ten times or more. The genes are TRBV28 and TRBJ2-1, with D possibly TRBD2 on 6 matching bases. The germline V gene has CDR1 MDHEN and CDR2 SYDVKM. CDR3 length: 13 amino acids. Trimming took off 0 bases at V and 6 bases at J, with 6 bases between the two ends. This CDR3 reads CASSLWTSNEQFF. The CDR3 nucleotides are TGTGCCAGCAGTTTATGGACTAGCAATGAGCAGTTCTTC.

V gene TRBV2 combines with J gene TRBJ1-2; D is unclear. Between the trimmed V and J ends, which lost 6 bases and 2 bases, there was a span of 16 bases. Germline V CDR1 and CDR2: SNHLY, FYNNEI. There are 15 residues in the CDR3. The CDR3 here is CASRKGNKVNYGYTF. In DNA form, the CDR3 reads TGTGCCAGCAGGAAAGGGAACAAGGTGAACTATGGCTACACCTTC. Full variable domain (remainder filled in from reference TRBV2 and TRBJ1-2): EPEVTQTPSHQVTQMGQEVILRCVPISNHLYFYWYRQILGQKVEFLVSFYNNEISEKSEIFDDQFSVERPDGSNFTLKIRSTKLEDSAMYFCASRKGNKVNYGYTFGSGTRLTVV.

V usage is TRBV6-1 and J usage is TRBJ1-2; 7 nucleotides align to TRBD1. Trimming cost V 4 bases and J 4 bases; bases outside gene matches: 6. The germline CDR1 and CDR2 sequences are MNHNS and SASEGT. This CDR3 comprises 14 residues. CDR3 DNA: TGTGCCAGCAGTGGCTCCGACAGGGCCTATGGCTACACCTTC. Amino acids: CASSGSDRAYGYTF.

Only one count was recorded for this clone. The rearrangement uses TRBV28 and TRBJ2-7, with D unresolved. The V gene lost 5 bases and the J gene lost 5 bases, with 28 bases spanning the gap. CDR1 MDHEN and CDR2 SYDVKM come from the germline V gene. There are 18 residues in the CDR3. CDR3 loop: CASSRPTLGPVSWDEQYF. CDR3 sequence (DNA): TGTGCCAGCAGTAGACCGACGCTAGGTCCAGTCTCCTGGGACGAGCAGTACTTC.

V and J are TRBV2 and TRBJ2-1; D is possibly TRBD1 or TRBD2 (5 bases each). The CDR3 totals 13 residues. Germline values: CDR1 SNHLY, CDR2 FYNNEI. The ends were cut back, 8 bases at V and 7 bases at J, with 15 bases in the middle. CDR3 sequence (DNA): TGTGCCAGCGGGGGATCCTATGGGAATGAGCAGTTCTTC. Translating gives CASGGSYGNEQFF.

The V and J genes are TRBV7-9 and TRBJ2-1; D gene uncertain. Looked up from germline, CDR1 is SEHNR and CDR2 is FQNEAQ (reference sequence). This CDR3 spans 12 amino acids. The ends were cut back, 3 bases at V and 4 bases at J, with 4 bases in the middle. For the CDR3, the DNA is TGTGCCAGCAGCTTCGGTTACAATGAGCAGTTCTTC. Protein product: CASSFGYNEQFF. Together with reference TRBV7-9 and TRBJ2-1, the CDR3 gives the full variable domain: DTGVSQNPRHKITKRGQNVTFRCDPISEHNRLYWYRQTLGQGPEFLTYFQNEAQLEKSRLLSDRFSAERPKGSFSTLEIQRTEQGDSAMYLCASSFGYNEQFFGPGTRLTVL.

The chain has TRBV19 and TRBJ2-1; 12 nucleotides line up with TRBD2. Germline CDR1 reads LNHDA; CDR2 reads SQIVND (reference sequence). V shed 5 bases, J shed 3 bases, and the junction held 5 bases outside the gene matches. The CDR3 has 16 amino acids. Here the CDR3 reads CASSSRLAGVYNEQFF. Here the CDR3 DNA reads TGTGCCAGTAGTTCTCGACTAGCGGGAGTCTACAATGAGCAGTTCTTC.

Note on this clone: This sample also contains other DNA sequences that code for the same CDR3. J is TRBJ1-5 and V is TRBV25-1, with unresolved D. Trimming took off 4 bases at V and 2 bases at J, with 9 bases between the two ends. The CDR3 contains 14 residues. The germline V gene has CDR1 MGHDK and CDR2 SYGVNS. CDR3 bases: TGTGCCAGCAGTGGGGGAGGTGGCAATCAGCCCCAGCATTTT. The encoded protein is CASSGGGGNQPQHF.

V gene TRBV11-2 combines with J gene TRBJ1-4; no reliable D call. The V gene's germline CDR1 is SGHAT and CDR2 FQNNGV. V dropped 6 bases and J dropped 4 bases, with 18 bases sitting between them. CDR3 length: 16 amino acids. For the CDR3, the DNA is TGTGCCAGCAGGAAAAGCCTGACCGGTGGTAATGAAAAACTGTTTTTT. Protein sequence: CASRKSLTGGNEKLFF.